These T cell receptor beta chains were read from a single sample in a study of blood T cell repertoires in COVID-19. The table came from immunoSEQ multiplex PCR; TCRdb's copy has only in-frame clones and leaves some out. The sample comprises under 150,000 clones, around nine tenths of which are singletons, and roughly a sixth rests with the top ten. What was sequenced was peripheral blood. Every receptor here comes from a man in his fifties with active or convalescent COVID-19. Each CDR3 is given with its conserved first and last residue. The D gene is left open where the match is weak. Where a row states a size, it is once, few, many or the class of an expanded clone; other rows omit it.

TRBV6-6	-	TRBJ2-7	-	CASSPRDEQYF	TGTGCCAGCAGTCCCAGGGACGAGCAGTACTTC
TRBV5-4	-	TRBJ1-1	-	CASSTQVTGTEAFF	TGTGCCAGCAGTACGCAGGTAACGGGGACTGAAGCTTTCTTT
TRBV7-8	once	TRBJ1-4	-	CASSLAQGVQEKLFF	TGTGCCAGCAGCTTAGCACAAGGGGTCCAGGAAAAACTGTTTTTT
TRBV19	-	TRBJ2-5	-	CASRGDTQETQYF	TGTGCCAGTAGAGGGGACACCCAAGAGACCCAGTACTTC
TRBV3-1/TRBV3-2	-	TRBJ2-7	-	CASSQAGAGWYEQYF	TGTGCCAGCAGCCAAGCAGGGGCAGGCTGGTACGAGCAGTACTTC
TRBV4-1	-	TRBJ2-3	TRBD2	CASSQGGRGLAGPTSTDTQYF	TGCGCCAGCAGCCAAGGGGGGCGAGGACTAGCGGGCCCCACTAGCACAGATACGCAGTATTTT
TRBV7-2	-	TRBJ2-1	TRBD2	CASREQWGGYNEQFF	TGTGCCAGCAGAGAGCAGTGGGGGGGCTACAATGAGCAGTTCTTC
TRBV19	-	TRBJ1-2	TRBD1	CASSIWLEKGDRMNYGYTF	TGTGCCAGTAGTATTTGGCTTGAGAAAGGGGACAGAATGAACTATGGCTACACCTTC
TRBV18	-	TRBJ2-5	-	CASSPAKAAGETQYF	TGTGCCAGCTCACCAGCTAAGGCGGCGGGGGAGACCCAGTACTTC
TRBV28	-	TRBJ1-4	-	CASRRQSNEKLFF	TGTGCCAGCAGGAGACAGAGTAATGAAAAACTGTTTTTT
TRBV7-8	-	TRBJ1-4	-	CASSFRGSGANEKLFF	TGTGCCAGCAGCTTTCGAGGGTCTGGCGCTAATGAAAAACTGTTTTTT
TRBV5-6	-	TRBJ2-1	TRBD2	CASSLPGLAHNEQFF	TGTGCCAGCAGCTTGCCGGGACTAGCACACAATGAGCAGTTCTTC
TRBV24-1	-	TRBJ2-1	TRBD2	CATSDGLAGGQYEQFF	TGTGCCACCAGTGATGGACTAGCGGGGGGGCAATATGAGCAGTTCTTC
TRBV6-2/TRBV6-3	-	TRBJ2-7	-	CASSYPYRDEQYF	TGTGCCAGCAGTTATCCCTACCGGGACGAGCAGTACTTC
TRBV3-1/TRBV3-2	-	TRBJ1-6	-	CASSHARDSYNSPLHF	TGTGCCAGCAGCCACGCCCGGGACTCCTATAATTCACCCCTCCACTTT
TRBV18	-	TRBJ1-3	-	CASSPSGDGNTIYF	TGTGCCAGCTCACCATCAGGGGACGGAAACACCATATATTTT